The clone carrying this T cell receptor (beta chain) has a handful of counts. The antigen remains unidentified. Russia was home to the donors, healthy Caucasian individuals aged about 6 to 90. This entry comes from a study of blood T cells in healthy people across ages. Study-level results: Per million T cells, TCR beta diversity dropped roughly linearly as age increased. When set beside aged donors, long-lived donors presented more naive CD4+ cells and higher diversity.

The CDR3 spans 10 residues. V was trimmed by 5 bases and J by 4 bases, leaving 3 bases between them. Germline CDR1 is GTSNPN and CDR2 is SVGIG (reference sequence). Through a sample-barcoded 5' primer and a J-beta primer mix, a second PCR was run for 7 to 11 cycles. Via MiXCR, TCRdb re-called the 5' RACE reads, giving one row per CDR3 protein. The repertoire holds 500,000 to 600,000 distinct CDR3 sequences, roughly 29% seen once, with approximately 17% in the top ten. This sequence was found in a woman in her seventies in good health. The V gene is TRBV30, the J gene TRBJ2-1; D ambiguous. The specimen sequenced was blood. CDR3 nucleotide sequence: TGTGCCTGGGCATACAATGAGCAGTTCTTC. Residues: CAWAYNEQFF.